This T cell receptor beta chain was sequenced for a study of blood T cell repertoires in COVID-19. Overall study context: COVID-19 samples, acute and convalescent, were from the United States, Italy and Spain. T cells, B-cell-depleted T cells, or PBMCs provided the cDNA or gDNA that served as material.

The data were produced by immunoSEQ multiplex PCR, yet TCRdb's version contains in-frame clones alone and is incomplete. The table has some 70,000 clones, approximately 80% seen once. From germline, CDR1 is SGHTA and CDR2 FQGTGA. The CDR3 totals 14 residues. J was trimmed by 9 bases and V by 4 bases; bases with no gene match: 9. This clone was recorded once. The sequence came from a woman in her forties or fifties with acute or convalescent COVID-19. The chain joins TRBV7-3 to TRBJ2-4; the match to TRBD1 covers 7 bases. Sequenced input: peripheral blood. CDR3 in amino acids: CASSSGQANTIQYF. CDR3 bases: TGTGCCAGCAGCTCTGGACAGGCGAATACCATTCAGTACTTC. The full variable domain, in which reference TRBV7-3 and TRBJ2-4 provide the parts outside the CDR3, is GAGVSQTPSNKVTEKGKYVELRCDPISGHTALYWYRQSLGQGPEFLIYFQGTGAADDSGLPNDRFFAVRPEGSVSTLKIQRTERGDSAVYLCASSSGQANTIQYFGAGTRLSVL.